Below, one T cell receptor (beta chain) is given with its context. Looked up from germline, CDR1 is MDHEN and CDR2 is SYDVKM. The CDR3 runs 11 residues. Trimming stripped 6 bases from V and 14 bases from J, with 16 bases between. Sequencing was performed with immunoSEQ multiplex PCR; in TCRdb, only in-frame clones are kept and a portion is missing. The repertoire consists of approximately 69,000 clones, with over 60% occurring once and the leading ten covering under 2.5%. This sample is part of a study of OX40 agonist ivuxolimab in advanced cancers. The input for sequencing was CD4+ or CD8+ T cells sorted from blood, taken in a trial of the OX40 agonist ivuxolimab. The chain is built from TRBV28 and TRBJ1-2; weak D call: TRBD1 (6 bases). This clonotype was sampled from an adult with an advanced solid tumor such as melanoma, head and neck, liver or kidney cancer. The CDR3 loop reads CASSPQGRLTF. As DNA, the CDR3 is TGTGCCAGCAGCCCCCAGGGGCGGCTTACCTTC.